Below, 29 T cell receptor beta chains from the same sample are listed, as sequenced in a study of T cells in Graves' hyperthyroidism and ophthalmopathy. Amplification yielded TCR beta CDR3 regions, with RNA transcripts as the source. HTBI primers were employed in a first-round RT-PCR of the TCR CDR3. TCRdb re-analysed the multiplex PCR reads in MiXCR, keeping a single row per CDR3 protein. The sample yields roughly 420,000 distinct CDR3 sequences, approximately 14% seen once. Input material: blood. Every receptor here comes from a young woman with Graves' hyperthyroidism.

The V gene is TRBV5-6, the J gene TRBJ2-7; 9 bases fit TRBD1. Germline V CDR1 and CDR2: SGHDT, YYEEEE. The CDR3 sequence is 15 residues long. The J segment lost 2 bases and the V segment lost 3 bases, leaving 6 bases of the junction unmatched. The DNA for the CDR3 is TGTGCCAGCAGCTCCAGGGACAGGGAGCCCTACGAGCAGTACTTC. This translates into CASSSRDREPYEQYF.

The V and J genes are TRBV6-1 and TRBJ2-6; D gene ambiguous. CDR3 length equals 15 residues. Deletions cut 4 bases from V and 2 bases from J, with 9 bases between. Germline values: CDR1 MNHNS, CDR2 SASEGT. DNA for the CDR3: TGTGCCAGCAGTGTTCTGGGTACTGGGGCCAACGTCCTGACTTTC. Protein sequence: CASSVLGTGANVLTF.

This chain uses TRBV5-1 with TRBJ1-1; TRBD1 agrees at 9 bases. The CDR3 extends over 19 amino acids. In germline, CDR1 is SGHRS, CDR2 YFSETQ. V lost 4 bases and J lost 0; bases outside the gene matches: 16. This CDR3 reads CASSPRLGNRGPVNTEAFF. DNA of the CDR3: TGCGCCAGCAGCCCTCGATTGGGTAACAGGGGGCCAGTGAACACTGAAGCTTTCTTT.

The V and J genes are TRBV29-1 and TRBJ2-1; 7 bases align to TRBD1. The trim removed 3 bases at V and 0 bases at J, leaving 8 bases unmatched. Germline-derived CDR1 and CDR2 are SQVTM and ANQGSEA. There are 16 residues in the CDR3. CDR3 residues: CSVDRRDSRSYNEQFF. CDR3 coding DNA: TGCAGCGTTGATCGAAGGGACAGCCGCTCCTACAATGAGCAGTTCTTC.

This clonotype showed up many times. This chain uses TRBV11-3 with TRBJ2-1; D gene uncertain. Germline V gene data show CDR1 as SGHNT and CDR2 as YENEEA. The CDR3 is made up of 14 amino acids. The germline V and J ends were trimmed by 2 bases and 6 bases, with 11 bases remaining between them. Here the CDR3 DNA reads TGTGCCAGCAGCTTAAATAGTCTCAGCAATGAGCAGTTCTTC. Protein sequence: CASSLNSLSNEQFF.

Many counts were recorded for this clonotype. This rearrangement joins TRBV15 to TRBJ1-5; D is ambiguous. The CDR3 sequence is 12 residues long. V lost 8 bases, J lost 6 bases, and 11 bases lay in between. Per germline, CDR1 LNHNV and CDR2 YYDKDF (reference sequence). CDR3 nucleotides: TGTGCCACCCGCGACGGTGCTCAGCCCCAGCATTTT. Protein: CATRDGAQPQHF.

This clonotype was counted ten times or more. The chain uses TRBV20-1 and TRBJ2-2; 7 nucleotides match TRBD2. The CDR3 sequence is 15 residues long. CDR1 and CDR2 from the germline V gene are DFQATT and SNEGSKA (reference sequence). V gave up 2 bases and J gave up 0 bases; unmatched junction bases: 3. CDR3 sequence reads: CSARPGLANTGELFF. The CDR3 DNA sequence: TGCAGTGCTAGACCTGGACTAGCGAACACCGGGGAGCTGTTTTTT.

This clonotype has a count of ten or more. The chain has TRBV11-2 and TRBJ2-5; 9 positions agree with TRBD2. Germline V gene lookup returns CDR1 SGHAT and CDR2 FQNNGV. V gave up 5 bases and J gave up 6 bases; unmatched junction bases: 7. The CDR3 length is 14 residues. The CDR3 spells CASSPGLAGKTQYF. The DNA of the CDR3 is TGTGCCAGCAGCCCGGGGCTAGCGGGGAAGACCCAGTACTTC.

In this sample, this clonotype turned up many times. The chain couples TRBV20-1 to TRBJ1-5; 9 nucleotides align to TRBD1. The CDR3 is made up of 14 amino acids. V trimming: 0 bases; J trimming: 5 bases; junction bases outside the gene matches: 2. Germline CDR1 and CDR2: DFQATT and SNEGSKA (reference sequence). The chain's CDR3 is CSARDDRGDQPQHF. In nucleotides, the CDR3 is TGCAGTGCTAGAGATGACAGGGGGGATCAGCCCCAGCATTTT.

This clonotype was seen many times. This chain uses TRBV6-1 with TRBJ1-5; D perhaps matches TRBD1 (5 bases). Trimming took off 5 bases at V and 4 bases at J, with 15 bases between the two ends. The CDR3 contains 15 residues. The germline CDR1 and CDR2 sequences are MNHNS and SASEGT. CDR3 nucleotides: TGTGCCAGCAGTTTCGGTCAGGGAGAGAATCAGCCCCAGCATTTT. It translates to CASSFGQGENQPQHF.

The chain combines TRBV6-1 with TRBJ2-7; D remains unclear. This CDR3 is 11 amino acids long. The V and J ends lost 9 bases and 3 bases respectively, with 9 bases between them. Germline V gives CDR1 MNHNS, CDR2 SASEGT. The DNA of the CDR3 is TGTGCCAGTAGGACGATCTACGAGCAGTACTTC. It encodes CASRTIYEQYF.

This clonotype appeared many times. The V call is TRBV11-2, the J call TRBJ2-7; D not certain. This CDR3 has 14 residues. Germline-derived CDR1 and CDR2 are SGHAT and FQNNGV. V was trimmed by 5 bases and J by 0 bases, leaving 11 bases between them. CDR3 amino acids: CASSPEAHSYEQYF. The CDR3 nucleotides are TGTGCCAGCAGCCCAGAGGCCCACTCCTACGAGCAGTACTTC.

This clonotype was detected a few times. The V call is TRBV6-1, the J call TRBJ1-4; 7 nucleotides align to TRBD1. This CDR3 is 15 amino acids long. Germline CDR1 is MNHNS and CDR2 is SASEGT. V was clipped by 6 bases and J by 8 bases; unmatched bases: 12. As DNA, the CDR3 is TGTGCCAGCAGCCACCAAACAGGGGTGGGGGAAAAACTGTTTTTT. This translates into CASSHQTGVGEKLFF.

This clonotype was observed many times. The V gene is TRBV3-1, the J gene TRBJ2-1; 7 bases agree with TRBD2. V trimming: 1 base; J trimming: 2 bases; junction bases outside the gene matches: 2. Germline lookup yields CDR1 LGHDT and CDR2 YNNKEL (reference sequence). The CDR3 is 15 amino acids. The CDR3 nucleotides read TGTGCCAGCAGCCAAGGACTAGCTCCCTACAATGAGCAGTTCTTC. This gives the protein CASSQGLAPYNEQFF.

This clonotype has a single count. The chain has TRBV20-1 and TRBJ2-3, with D possibly TRBD2 on 5 matching bases. Germline V gene sequence: CDR1 DFQATT, CDR2 SNEGSKA (reference sequence). The V end was cut by 6 bases, the J end by 6 bases, with 16 bases between. CDR3 length: 13 residues. The CDR3 DNA follows: TGCAGTGCGTCCATTCCCGGGATGGATACGCAGTATTTT. This sequence encodes CSASIPGMDTQYF.

A remark on this clonotype: A single base separates this from a much larger clone, so it may be a read error. V gene TRBV7-2 combines with J gene TRBJ1-2; no firm D call. Germline CDR1 is SGHTA and CDR2 is FQGNSA. The length of the CDR3 is 15 residues. As DNA, the CDR3 is TGTGCCGGCAGCTTAGCGCCGGGTCTTCGGTATGGCTACACCTTC. Amino acid sequence: CAGSLAPGLRYGYTF.

This clonotype has at least ten counts. The V call is TRBV7-9, the J call TRBJ1-1; possible D gene TRBD1, 5 bases. The V gene's germline CDR1 is SEHNR and CDR2 FQNEAQ (reference sequence). This CDR3 has 13 amino acids. V shed 7 bases and J shed 6 bases, with 15 bases lying between them. The CDR3 nucleotides read TGTGCCAGCATGCGCGGTCCGGGACCTGAAGCTTTCTTT. Its protein is CASMRGPGPEAFF.

This chain joins TRBV6-2 or TRBV6-3 and TRBJ1-2, with no clear D. In germline, CDR1 is MNHEY, CDR2 SVGEGT. With 0 bases removed from V and 13 bases from J, the gap between germline ends came to 21 bases. This CDR3 region has 15 residues. The CDR3 bases are TGTGCCAGCAGTTACTCGAGCCCAACCGGGCAGTCTTCCACCTTC. Its protein product is CASSYSSPTGQSSTF.

This clonotype has at least ten counts. The V call is TRBV7-9, the J call TRBJ2-7; 7 bases are shared with TRBD1. The CDR3 is made up of 12 amino acids. Per germline, CDR1 SEHNR and CDR2 FQNEAQ (reference sequence). J lost 7 bases, V lost 4 bases, and 4 bases had no gene match. The CDR3 DNA sequence: TGTGCCAGCAGCTCACAGGGGCCAGAGCAGTACTTC. As protein: CASSSQGPEQYF.

There are many counts of this clonotype. The rearrangement uses TRBV7-9 and TRBJ2-7, with D uncertain. Germline V gene lookup returns CDR1 SEHNR and CDR2 FQNEAQ (reference sequence). CDR3 length equals 13 residues. V gave up 5 bases and J gave up 1 base, with 9 bases separating them. Here the CDR3 reads CASSQTPSYEQYF. The CDR3 nucleotides are TGTGCCAGCAGCCAGACCCCATCCTACGAGCAGTACTTC.

The sample holds a few counts of this clonotype. CDR3 sequence: CATSLAGTNLGTDTQYF. DNA for the CDR3: TGTGCCACCAGCCTCGCGGGGACGAATCTTGGCACAGATACGCAGTATTTT. The chain recombines TRBV24-1 with TRBJ2-3; possible D gene TRBD2, 6 bases. The CDR3 totals 17 residues. V was cut by 7 bases and J by 1 base, with 20 bases left in between. CDR1 and CDR2 (germline): KGHDR, SFDVKD.

The sample holds many counts of this clonotype. This rearrangement joins TRBV3-1 to TRBJ2-1; TRBD1 matches at 7 bases. Trimming cost V 3 bases and J 9 bases; bases outside gene matches: 5. Germline V gene data show CDR1 as LGHDT and CDR2 as YNNKEL (reference sequence). This CDR3 has 13 residues. CDR3 residues: CASSQTGIGEQFF. In DNA, the CDR3 is TGTGCCAGCAGCCAGACAGGGATTGGTGAGCAGTTCTTC.

The chain recombines TRBV20-1 with TRBJ2-2; D is perhaps TRBD1 (6 bases). Trimming took 4 bases from V and 4 from J, leaving 16 bases between them. The V gene's germline CDR1 is DFQATT and CDR2 SNEGSKA (reference sequence). This CDR3 has 15 residues. CDR3 loop: CSAMNLQGATGELFF. CDR3 nucleotides: TGCAGTGCTATGAACTTACAGGGTGCCACCGGGGAGCTGTTTTTT.

This clonotype was counted between two and nine times. The gene calls are TRBV28 and TRBJ1-2; D gene unclear. Germline loops: CDR1 MDHEN, CDR2 SYDVKM. V was pared by 6 bases and J by 4 bases, with 21 bases between. The length of the CDR3 is 16 residues. CDR3 sequence reads: CASSAKRGGRIYGYTF. The CDR3 DNA reads as TGTGCCAGCAGCGCAAAACGAGGAGGGAGAATCTATGGCTACACCTTC.

This clonotype was recorded many times. This chain joins TRBV7-8 and TRBJ1-5; TRBD1 matches 7 bases. There are 18 residues in the CDR3. Germline assignment: CDR1 SGHVS and CDR2 FQNEAQ. Unmatched junction bases numbered 14, after V lost 2 bases and J lost 4 bases. The CDR3 sequence: CASSLRAWDSQLNQPQHF. The CDR3 DNA reads as TGTGCCAGCAGCTTACGCGCCTGGGACAGCCAACTTAATCAGCCCCAGCATTTT.

In this sample, this clonotype turned up many times. The V call is TRBV12-3 or TRBV12-4, the J call TRBJ2-3; possibly TRBD1 for D (7 bases). Deletions cut 2 bases from V and 6 bases from J, with 15 bases between. The CDR3 covers 15 residues. The chain's CDR3 is CASSLSQGGSDTQYF. CDR3 in DNA: TGTGCCAGCAGTTTATCGCAGGGGGGTTCGGATACGCAGTATTTT.

The table lists this clonotype with many counts. V is TRBV5-1 and J is TRBJ1-1; D may be TRBD1 (5 bases). This CDR3 has 12 amino acids. V was cut by 4 bases and J by 6 bases, with 10 bases left in between. Germline assignment: CDR1 SGHRS and CDR2 YFSETQ. For the CDR3, the DNA is TGCGCCAGCAGCCTACAGGACTCTGAAGCTTTCTTT. Residues: CASSLQDSEAFF.

This clonotype was seen many times. The chain joins TRBV6-1 to TRBJ1-5, with D uncertain. Trimming left V 8 bases short and J 7 bases short, with 18 bases between. The germline V gene encodes CDR1 MNHNS and CDR2 SASEGT. This CDR3 region has 14 residues. CDR3 protein: CASLFAGKGQPQHF. The CDR3 DNA follows: TGTGCCAGCCTCTTCGCGGGAAAAGGGCAGCCCCAGCATTTT.

This clonotype has ten or more counts. The chain recombines TRBV7-9 with TRBJ2-5, with a weak D call TRBD1 (6 bases). V was trimmed by 5 bases and J by 3 bases, leaving 19 bases between them. The CDR3 runs to 16 residues. Germline values: CDR1 SEHNR, CDR2 FQNEAQ (reference sequence). CDR3 residues: CASSQTPGTTKETQYF. The CDR3 nucleotides read TGTGCCAGCAGCCAGACGCCTGGGACAACCAAAGAGACCCAGTACTTC.